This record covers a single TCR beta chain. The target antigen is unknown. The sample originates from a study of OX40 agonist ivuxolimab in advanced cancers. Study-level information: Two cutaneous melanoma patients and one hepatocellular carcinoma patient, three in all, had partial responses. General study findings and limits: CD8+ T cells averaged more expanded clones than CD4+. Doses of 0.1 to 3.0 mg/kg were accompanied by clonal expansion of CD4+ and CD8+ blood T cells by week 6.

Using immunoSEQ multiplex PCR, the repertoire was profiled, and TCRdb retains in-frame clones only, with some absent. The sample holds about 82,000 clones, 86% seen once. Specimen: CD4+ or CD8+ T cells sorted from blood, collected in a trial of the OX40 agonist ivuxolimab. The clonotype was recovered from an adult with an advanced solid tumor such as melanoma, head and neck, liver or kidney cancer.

Here the CDR3 reads CASSWPRTGTNTGELFF. CDR3 nucleotide sequence: TGTGCCAGCAGCTGGCCAAGGACCGGGACTAACACCGGGGAGCTGTTTTTT. V gene TRBV9 combines with J gene TRBJ2-2; the D gene is possibly TRBD2 (6 bases). The V gene's germline CDR1 is SGDLS and CDR2 YYNGEE. This CDR3 has 17 amino acids. V lost 4 bases and J 2 bases, leaving 18 bases between the germline ends.